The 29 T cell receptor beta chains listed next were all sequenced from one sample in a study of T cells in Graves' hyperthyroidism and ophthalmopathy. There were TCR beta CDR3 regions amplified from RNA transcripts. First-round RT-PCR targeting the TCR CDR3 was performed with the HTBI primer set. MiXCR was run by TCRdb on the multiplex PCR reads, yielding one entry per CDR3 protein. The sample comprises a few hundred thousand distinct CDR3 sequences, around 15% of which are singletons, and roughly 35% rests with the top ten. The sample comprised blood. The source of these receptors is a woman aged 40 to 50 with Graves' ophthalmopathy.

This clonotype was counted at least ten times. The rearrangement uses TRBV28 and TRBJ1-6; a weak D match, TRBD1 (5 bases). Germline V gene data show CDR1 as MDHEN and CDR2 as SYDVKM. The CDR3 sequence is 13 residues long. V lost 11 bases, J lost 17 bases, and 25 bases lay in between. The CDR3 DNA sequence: TGTGCCTCAAAGGCCGGGACTTCCCGTATCTTCCACTTT. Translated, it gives CASKAGTSRIFHF. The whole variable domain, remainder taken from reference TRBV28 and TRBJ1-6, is DVKVTQSSRYLVKRTGEKVFLECVQDMDHENMFWYRQDPGLGLRLIYFSYDVKMKEKGDIPEGYSVSREKKERFSLILESASTNQTSMYLCASKAGTSRIFHFGNGTRLTVT.

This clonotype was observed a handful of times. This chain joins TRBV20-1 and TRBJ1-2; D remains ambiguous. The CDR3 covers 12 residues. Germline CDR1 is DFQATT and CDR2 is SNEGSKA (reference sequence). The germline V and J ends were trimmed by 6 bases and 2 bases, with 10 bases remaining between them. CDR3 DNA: TGCAGTGCCGCATTAGGGAACTATGGCTACACCTTC. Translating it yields CSAALGNYGYTF.

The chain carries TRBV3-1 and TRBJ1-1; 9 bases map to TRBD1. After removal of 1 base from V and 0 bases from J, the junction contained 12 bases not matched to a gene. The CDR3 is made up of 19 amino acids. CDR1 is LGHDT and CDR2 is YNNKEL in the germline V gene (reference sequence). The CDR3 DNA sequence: TGTGCCAGCAGCCAAGCTTTTGGACAGGGGACCTACATGAACACTGAAGCTTTCTTT. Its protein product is CASSQAFGQGTYMNTEAFF.

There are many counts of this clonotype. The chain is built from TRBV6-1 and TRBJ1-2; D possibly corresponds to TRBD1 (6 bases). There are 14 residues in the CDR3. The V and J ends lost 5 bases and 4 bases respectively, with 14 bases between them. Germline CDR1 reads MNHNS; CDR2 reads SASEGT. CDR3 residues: CASSYAGQTYGYTF. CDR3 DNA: TGTGCCAGCAGTTACGCCGGACAGACCTATGGCTACACCTTC.

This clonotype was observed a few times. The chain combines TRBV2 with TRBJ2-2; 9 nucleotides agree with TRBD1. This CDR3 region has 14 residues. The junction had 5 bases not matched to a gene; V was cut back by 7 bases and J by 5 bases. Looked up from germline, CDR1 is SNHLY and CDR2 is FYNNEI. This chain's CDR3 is CASNRDRDTGELFF. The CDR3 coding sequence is TGTGCCAGCAACCGGGACAGGGATACCGGGGAGCTGTTTTTT.

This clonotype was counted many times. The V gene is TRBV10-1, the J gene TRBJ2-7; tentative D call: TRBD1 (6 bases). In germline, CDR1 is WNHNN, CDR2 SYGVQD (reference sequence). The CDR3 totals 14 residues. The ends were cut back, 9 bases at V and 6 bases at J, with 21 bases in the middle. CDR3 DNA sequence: TGCGCCAGTCGCCGCAGGTGGGGGCTCCCCGAGCAGTACTTC. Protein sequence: CASRRRWGLPEQYF.

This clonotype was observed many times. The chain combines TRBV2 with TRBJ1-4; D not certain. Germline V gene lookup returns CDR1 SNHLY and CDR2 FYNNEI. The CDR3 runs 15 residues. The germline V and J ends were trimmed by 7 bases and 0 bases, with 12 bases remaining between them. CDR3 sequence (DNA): TGTGCCAGCACTGGGGAGCACTCAACTAATGAAAAACTGTTTTTT. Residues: CASTGEHSTNEKLFF.

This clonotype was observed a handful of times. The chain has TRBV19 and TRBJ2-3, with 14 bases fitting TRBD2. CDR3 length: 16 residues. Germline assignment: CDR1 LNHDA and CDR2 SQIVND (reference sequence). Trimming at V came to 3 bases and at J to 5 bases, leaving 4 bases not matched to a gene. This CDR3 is CASSIGTSGGIDTQYF. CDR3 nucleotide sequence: TGTGCCAGTAGTATCGGGACTAGCGGGGGTATAGATACGCAGTATTTT.

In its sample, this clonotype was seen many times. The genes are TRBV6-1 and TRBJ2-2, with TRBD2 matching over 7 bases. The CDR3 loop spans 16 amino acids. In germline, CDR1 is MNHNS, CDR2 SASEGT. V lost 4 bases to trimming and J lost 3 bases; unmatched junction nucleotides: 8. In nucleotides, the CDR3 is TGTGCCAGCAGTGCCTGGGGGGGGGGGTACACCGGGGAGCTGTTTTTT. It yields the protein CASSAWGGGYTGELFF.

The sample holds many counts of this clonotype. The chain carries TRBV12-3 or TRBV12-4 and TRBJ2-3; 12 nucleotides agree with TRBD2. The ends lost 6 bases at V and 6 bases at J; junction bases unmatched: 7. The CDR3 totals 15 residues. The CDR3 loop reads CASSPLAGGADTQYF. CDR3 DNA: TGTGCCAGCAGCCCCCTAGCGGGGGGGGCGGATACGCAGTATTTT.

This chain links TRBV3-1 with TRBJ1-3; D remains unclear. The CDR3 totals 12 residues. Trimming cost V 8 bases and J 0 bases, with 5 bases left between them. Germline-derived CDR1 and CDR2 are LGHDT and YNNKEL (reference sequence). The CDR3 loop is CASLSSGNTIYF. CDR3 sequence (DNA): TGTGCCAGCTTGAGCTCTGGAAACACCATATATTTT.

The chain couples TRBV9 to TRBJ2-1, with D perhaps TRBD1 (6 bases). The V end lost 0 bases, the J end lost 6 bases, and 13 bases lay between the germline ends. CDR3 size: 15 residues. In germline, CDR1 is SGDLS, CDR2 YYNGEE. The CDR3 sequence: CASSVGGQPSNEQFF. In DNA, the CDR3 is TGTGCCAGCAGCGTAGGCGGACAGCCTTCCAATGAGCAGTTCTTC.

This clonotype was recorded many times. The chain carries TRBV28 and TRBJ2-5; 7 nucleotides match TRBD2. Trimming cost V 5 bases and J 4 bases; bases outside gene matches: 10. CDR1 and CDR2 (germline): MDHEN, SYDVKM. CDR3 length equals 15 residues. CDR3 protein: CASSGGGLDRETQYF. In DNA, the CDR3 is TGTGCCAGCAGTGGGGGGGGACTCGATAGAGAGACCCAGTACTTC.

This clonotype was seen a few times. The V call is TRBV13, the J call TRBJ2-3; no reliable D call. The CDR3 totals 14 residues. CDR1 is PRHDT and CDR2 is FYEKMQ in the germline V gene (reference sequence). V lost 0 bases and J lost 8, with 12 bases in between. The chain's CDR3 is CASSLGGPPRTQYF. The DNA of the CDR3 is TGTGCCAGCAGCTTAGGAGGGCCACCGCGTACGCAGTATTTT. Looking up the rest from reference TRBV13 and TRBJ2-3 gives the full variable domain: AAGVIQSPRHLIKEKRETATLKCYPIPRHDTVYWYQQGPGQDPQFLISFYEKMQSDKGSIPDRFSAQQFSDYHSELNMSSLELGDSALYFCASSLGGPPRTQYFGPGTRLTVL.

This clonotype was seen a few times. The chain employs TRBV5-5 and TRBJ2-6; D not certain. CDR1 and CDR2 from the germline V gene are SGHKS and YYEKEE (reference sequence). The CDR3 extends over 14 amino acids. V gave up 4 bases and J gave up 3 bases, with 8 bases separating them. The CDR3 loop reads CASSRSGGANVLTF. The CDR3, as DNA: TGTGCCAGCAGCAGGTCTGGTGGGGCCAACGTCCTGACTTTC.

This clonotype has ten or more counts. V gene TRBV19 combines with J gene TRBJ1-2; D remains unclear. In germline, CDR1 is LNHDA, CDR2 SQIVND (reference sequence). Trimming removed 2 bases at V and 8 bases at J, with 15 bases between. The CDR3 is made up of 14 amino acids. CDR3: CASSISFGASGYTF. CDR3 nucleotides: TGTGCCAGTAGTATAAGTTTTGGTGCGTCAGGCTACACCTTC.

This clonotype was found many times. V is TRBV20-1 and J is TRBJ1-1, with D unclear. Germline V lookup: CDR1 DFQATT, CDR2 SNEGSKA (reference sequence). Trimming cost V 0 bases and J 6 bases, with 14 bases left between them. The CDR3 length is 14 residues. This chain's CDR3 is CSARDPVDAAEAFF. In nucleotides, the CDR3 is TGCAGTGCTAGAGATCCGGTCGATGCCGCTGAAGCTTTCTTT.

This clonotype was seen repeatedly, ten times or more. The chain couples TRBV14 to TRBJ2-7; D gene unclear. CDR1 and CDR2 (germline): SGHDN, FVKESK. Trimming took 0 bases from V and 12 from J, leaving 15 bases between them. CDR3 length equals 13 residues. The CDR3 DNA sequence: TGTGCCAGCAGCCAAGATGTCGTGCTTTCGCGGTACTTC. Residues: CASSQDVVLSRYF.

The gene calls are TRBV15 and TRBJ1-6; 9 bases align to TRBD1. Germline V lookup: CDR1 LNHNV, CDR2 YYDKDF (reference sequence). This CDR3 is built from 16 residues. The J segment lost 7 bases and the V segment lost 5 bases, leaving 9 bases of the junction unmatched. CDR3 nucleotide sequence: TGTGCCACCAGCCGAATGCCCGGGACAGGGAATTCACCCCTCCACTTT. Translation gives CATSRMPGTGNSPLHF.

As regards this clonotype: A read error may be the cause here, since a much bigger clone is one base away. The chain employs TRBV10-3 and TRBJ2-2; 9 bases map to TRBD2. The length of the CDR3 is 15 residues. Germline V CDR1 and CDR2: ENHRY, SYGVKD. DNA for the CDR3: TGTGCCATCAGACAGGGCGGGAGGGCCGGCGGGCAGCTGTTTTTT. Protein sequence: CAIRQGGRAGGQLFF.

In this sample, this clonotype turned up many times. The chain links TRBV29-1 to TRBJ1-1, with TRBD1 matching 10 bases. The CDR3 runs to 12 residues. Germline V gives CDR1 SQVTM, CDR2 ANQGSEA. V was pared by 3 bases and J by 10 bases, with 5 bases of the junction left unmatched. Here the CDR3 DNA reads TGCAGCGTTGACCGAGACAGGGGGCGAGCTTTCTTT. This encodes CSVDRDRGRAFF.

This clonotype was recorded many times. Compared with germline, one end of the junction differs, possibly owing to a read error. Here the CDR3 DNA reads TGTGCCAACAGTTGGAGGCAGGAGCAGTACTTC. This gives the protein CANSWRQEQYF. The chain combines TRBV12-3 or TRBV12-4 with TRBJ2-7, with D maybe TRBD2 (5 bases). This CDR3 comprises 11 residues.

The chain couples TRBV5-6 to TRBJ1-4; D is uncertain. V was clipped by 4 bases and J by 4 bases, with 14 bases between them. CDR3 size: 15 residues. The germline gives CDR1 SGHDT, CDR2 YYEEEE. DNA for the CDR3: TGTGCCAGCAGCGGAATTACAGAAGATAATGAAAAACTGTTTTTT. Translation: CASSGITEDNEKLFF.

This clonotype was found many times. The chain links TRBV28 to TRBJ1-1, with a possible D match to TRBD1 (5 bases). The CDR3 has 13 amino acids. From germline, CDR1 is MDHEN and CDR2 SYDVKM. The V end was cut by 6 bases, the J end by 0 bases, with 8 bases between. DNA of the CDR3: TGTGCCAGCAGACGACAGATGAACACTGAAGCTTTCTTT. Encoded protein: CASRRQMNTEAFF.

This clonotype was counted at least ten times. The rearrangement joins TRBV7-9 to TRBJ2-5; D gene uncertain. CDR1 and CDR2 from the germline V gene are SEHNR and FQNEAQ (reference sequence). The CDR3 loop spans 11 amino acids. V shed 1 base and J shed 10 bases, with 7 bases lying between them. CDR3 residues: CASSLEKGQYF. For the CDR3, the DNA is TGTGCCAGCAGCTTAGAAAAGGGCCAGTACTTC.

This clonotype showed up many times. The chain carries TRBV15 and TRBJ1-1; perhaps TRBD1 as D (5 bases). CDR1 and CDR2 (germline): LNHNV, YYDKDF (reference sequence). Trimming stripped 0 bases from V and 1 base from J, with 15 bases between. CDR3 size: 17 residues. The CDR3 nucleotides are TGTGCCACCAGCAGAGACCTAACAAGGACACCGAACACTGAAGCTTTCTTT. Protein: CATSRDLTRTPNTEAFF.

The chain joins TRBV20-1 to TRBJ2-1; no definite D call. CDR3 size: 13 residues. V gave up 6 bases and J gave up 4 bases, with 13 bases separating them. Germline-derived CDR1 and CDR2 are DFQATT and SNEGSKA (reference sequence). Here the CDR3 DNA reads TGCAGTGCAGCCCACTCCGGTTACAATGAGCAGTTCTTC. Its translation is CSAAHSGYNEQFF.

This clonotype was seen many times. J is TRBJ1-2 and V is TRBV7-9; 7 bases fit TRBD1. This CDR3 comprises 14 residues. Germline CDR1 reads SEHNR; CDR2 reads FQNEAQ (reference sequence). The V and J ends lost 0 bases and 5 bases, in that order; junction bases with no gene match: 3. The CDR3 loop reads CASSLAGQIYGYTF. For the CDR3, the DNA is TGTGCCAGCAGCTTAGCGGGACAGATATATGGCTACACCTTC.

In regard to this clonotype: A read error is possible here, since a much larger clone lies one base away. The DNA for the CDR3 is TGTGCCAGCAGTTACATGAGTAGCTCCCACAATGAGCAGTTCTTC. Its protein is CASSYMSSSHNEQFF. The chain employs TRBV6-2 or TRBV6-3 and TRBJ2-1; D unclear. Germline-derived CDR1 and CDR2 are MNHEY and SVGEGT. The CDR3 runs 15 residues.